This T cell receptor (beta chain) was retrieved from a study of T cell changes during pregnancy in multiple sclerosis. J lost 0 bases, V lost 5 bases, and 3 bases had no gene match. Germline-derived CDR1 and CDR2 are SNHLY and FYNNEI. The CDR3 extends over 15 amino acids. Libraries were prepared by immunoSEQ multiplex PCR; TCRdb keeps only in-frame clonotypes and omits some of them. The data contain roughly 30,000 clones, approximately 89% of them seen just once; the ten biggest clones take up around 5.1%. The sequencing used CD8+ T cells from peripheral blood mononuclear cells, collected in the first trimester of pregnancy. The clonotype originates from a female donor with multiple sclerosis, enrolled in a pregnancy study. The chain couples TRBV2 to TRBJ2-2, with TRBD2 identical over 7 bases. The CDR3 sequence is CASSPGLPNTGELFF. The CDR3 DNA is TGTGCCAGCAGTCCGGGACTACCGAACACCGGGGAGCTGTTTTTT.